A selection of T cell receptor beta chains follows, all from one sample in a study of regulatory T cells in long-lasting Graves disease. TCRdb reanalysed the multiplex PCR reads using MiXCR and keeps one entry per CDR3 protein. The sample shows hundreds of thousands of distinct CDR3 sequences, 16% of them seen only once. The sample was also reused in another study, on T cells in Graves' hyperthyroidism and ophthalmopathy.

This specimen consisted of peripheral blood mononuclear cells (PBMCs), obtained at new diagnosis, from a patient treated with antithyroid drugs. Source of these receptors: a man aged 35-49 years with Graves disease. Both conserved end residues are part of each CDR3.

>TRBJ1-1|TRBV3-1
CASSQGDTEAFF
>TRBJ2-7|TRBV20-1
CSVPDILYEQYF
>TRBJ2-3|TRBV4-1
CASSQEGYQYF
>TRBJ1-1|TRBV5-1
CASSLAPRLEAFF
>TRBJ2-5|TRBV12-3/TRBV12-4
CASKEGVSETQYF
>TRBJ1-5|TRBV6-1
CASRRRTGPYSNQPQHF
>TRBJ1-3|TRBV30
CAWKGTPGRRLEGNTIYF
>TRBJ1-1|TRBV6-1
CASSAPGQGWNTEAFF
>TRBJ2-3|TRBV2
CASRNRRADTDTQYF
>TRBJ2-3|TRBV12-3/TRBV12-4
CASMEEGLTDTQYF
>TRBJ2-3|TRBV12-5
CASGTGTVSDTQYF
>TRBJ2-7|TRBV20-1
CSARDRRRRDRAYEQYF
>TRBJ1-1|TRBV7-2
CASVRERNTEAFF
>TRBJ1-2|TRBV18
CASSPRSARGDGYTF
>TRBJ2-7|TRBV6-2/TRBV6-3
CASRNADRGGLYEQYF
>TRBJ2-7|TRBV10-2
CASSRRPGTGGPLREQYF
>TRBJ2-3|TRBV28
CASSSTSGGGSSQYF
>TRBJ2-3|TRBV2
CASSQVQRGYTQYF
>TRBJ2-5|TRBV11-2
CASSLVWGETQYF
>TRBJ2-7|TRBV28
CASSPLVGFAFEQYF
>TRBJ1-1|TRBV10-3
CAISPRNTEAFF
>TRBJ2-1|TRBV30
CAWRLSYNEQFF
>TRBJ1-4|TRBV12-3/TRBV12-4
CASSLSIFNEKLFF
>TRBJ2-5|TRBV10-3
CAAGGRETQYF
>TRBJ1-1|TRBV12-3/TRBV12-4
CASSFGRVTAFF
>TRBJ2-7|TRBV20-1
CSAASRGYEQYF
>TRBJ2-1|TRBV12-3/TRBV12-4
CASSLAGGTNNEQFF